This T cell receptor beta chain was recovered during a study of blood T cell repertoires in COVID-19. The overall study: Acute-phase and convalescent COVID-19 samples originated in the United States, Italy and Spain.

V dropped 5 bases and J dropped 8 bases, with 15 bases sitting between them. This CDR3 contains 13 residues. The V gene's germline CDR1 is GTSNPN and CDR2 SVGIG (reference sequence). Methods used by the authors: Quantification of nucleated cells was approximated via reference gene primer amplification. Generated by immunoSEQ multiplex PCR, the TCRdb table keeps only in-frame clones and is missing some. V and J calls plus clone size are reproduced from that table; the DNA served to infer D and trimming. The profile shows about 120,000 clones, around four fifths of them singletons. The sequenced material came from peripheral blood. The J gene is TRBJ1-4, the V gene TRBV30; D is possibly TRBD1 (6 bases). This receptor was obtained from a human donor in a cohort sampled during active COVID-19. The CDR3 sequence: CAWARGEREKLFF. In DNA, the CDR3 is TGTGCCTGGGCCAGGGGCGAGAGGGAAAAACTGTTTTTT.